This T cell receptor beta chain was recovered during a study of cytomegalovirus exposure and HLA in healthy donors. The donors comprised healthy bone marrow donors. The PCR made use of 60 Vbeta and 13 Jbeta primers. Clones were sequenced by immunoSEQ multiplex PCR, and TCRdb holds only the in-frame ones, with some missing. The sample shows 150,000 or so clones, around 80% of them seen only once. The ends lost 5 bases at V and 2 bases at J; junction bases unmatched: 9. The CDR3 totals 15 residues. Looked up from germline, CDR1 is LGHNT and CDR2 is FRNRAP. Comments on this clone: Its antigen is still unknown.

Study-level findings and limits: Researchers counted around 160 TCR beta chains as cytomegalovirus-associated.

This sequence was found in a male donor in good health and CMV-seropositive. V is TRBV12-5 and J is TRBJ2-7; TRBD1 matches 7 bases. The sequenced material came from PBMCs. The CDR3 protein is CASGEPRDSAYEQYF. Written as DNA, the CDR3 is TGTGCTAGTGGTGAACCGAGGGACAGCGCCTACGAGCAGTACTTC. The full variable domain, with the rest looked up from reference TRBV12-5 and TRBJ2-7, is DARVTQTPRHKVTEMGQEVTMRCQPILGHNTVFWYRQTMMQGLELLAYFRNRAPLDDSGMPKDRFSAEMPDATLATLKIQPSEPRDSAVYFCASGEPRDSAYEQYFGPGTRLTVT.